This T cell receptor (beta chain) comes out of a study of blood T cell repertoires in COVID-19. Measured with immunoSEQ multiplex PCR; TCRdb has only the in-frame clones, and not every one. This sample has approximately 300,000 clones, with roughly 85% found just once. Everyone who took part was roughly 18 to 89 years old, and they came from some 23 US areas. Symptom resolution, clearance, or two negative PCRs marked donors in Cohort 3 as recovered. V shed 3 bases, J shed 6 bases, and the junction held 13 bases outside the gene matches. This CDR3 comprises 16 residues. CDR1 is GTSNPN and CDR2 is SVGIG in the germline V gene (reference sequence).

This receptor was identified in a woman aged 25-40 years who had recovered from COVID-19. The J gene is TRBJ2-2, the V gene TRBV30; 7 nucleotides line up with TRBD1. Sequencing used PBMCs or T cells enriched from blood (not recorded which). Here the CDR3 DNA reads TGTGCCTGGAGGGCTAGAGGGGGCAAGGGATCCGGGGAGCTGTTTTTT. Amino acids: CAWRARGGKGSGELFF.